What follows describes a single TCR beta chain. No antigen is known for it. The sample is drawn from a study of siplizumab effects on memory and regulatory T cells. The protocol was immunoSEQ multiplex PCR, while the TCRdb copy is restricted to in-frame clones and leaves out a portion. The repertoire consists of 100,000 or so clones, with 93% occurring once and the leading ten covering around 0.32%. Study observations and caveats: Naive T cells seemed more diverse than memory cells; they also seemed major alloresponse contributors. The study did not confirm that proliferating Tregs from siplizumab cultures were suppressive. A naive or memory phenotype could not be assigned to roughly 75-95% of the proliferating CD4+ or CD8+ clones. Only a minor fraction of alloreactive clones mapped to unstimulated subsets.

The CDR3 is 15 amino acids. From germline, CDR1 is SGHRS and CDR2 YFSETQ. J lost 3 bases, V lost 4 bases, and 8 bases had no gene match. The source is a human donor in good health. The chain links TRBV5-1 to TRBJ2-7; the match to TRBD2 covers 9 bases. Source material: CD4+ T cells sorted from blood. CDR3 region: CASSPGTSFFYEQYF. CDR3 in DNA: TGCGCCAGCAGCCCAGGGACTAGCTTTTTCTACGAGCAGTACTTC.